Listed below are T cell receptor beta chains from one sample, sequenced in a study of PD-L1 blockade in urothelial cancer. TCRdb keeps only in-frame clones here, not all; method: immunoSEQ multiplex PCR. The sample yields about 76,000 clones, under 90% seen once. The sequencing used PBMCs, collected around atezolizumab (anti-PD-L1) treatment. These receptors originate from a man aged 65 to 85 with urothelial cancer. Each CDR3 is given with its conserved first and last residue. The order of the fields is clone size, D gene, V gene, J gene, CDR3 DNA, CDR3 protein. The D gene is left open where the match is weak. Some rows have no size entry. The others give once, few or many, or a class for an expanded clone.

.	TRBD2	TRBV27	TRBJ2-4	TGTGCCAGCAGTTTATCGATGGGGGGGGTCAAAAACATTCAGTACTTC	CASSLSMGGVKNIQYF
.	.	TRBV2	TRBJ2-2	TGTGCCAGCAAAGACTATCGCGGGGAGCTGTTTTTT	CASKDYRGELFF
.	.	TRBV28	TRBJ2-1	TGTGCCAGCAGTCCTAGGGGTTTGGATGAGCAGTTCTTC	CASSPRGLDEQFF
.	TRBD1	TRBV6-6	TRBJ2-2	TGTGCCAGCAGTTACCAGGGACAGGGCTCTGGCGGGGAGCTGTTTTTT	CASSYQGQGSGGELFF
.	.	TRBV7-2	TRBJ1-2	TGTGCCAGCAGCCCCCAGAGGTTAGGCTACACCTTC	CASSPQRLGYTF
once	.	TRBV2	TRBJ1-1	TGTGCCAGCAGTGAAGAGGGAGGGGGAAACACTGAAGCTTTCTTT	CASSEEGGGNTEAFF
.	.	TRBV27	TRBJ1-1	TGTGCCAGCAGTTTATACCACAGATCCACTGAAGCTTTCTTT	CASSLYHRSTEAFF
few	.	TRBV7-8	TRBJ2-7	TGCATTTGCGGAAACCCTTCCTACGAGCAGTACTTC	CICGNPSYEQYF
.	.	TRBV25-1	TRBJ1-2	TGTTCGGGGGGGACTTCCCACACCTTC	CSGGTSHTF
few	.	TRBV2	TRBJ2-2	TGTGCCAGCAGTGTATCGGGGGGCCGCAACACCGGGGAGCTGTTTTTT	CASSVSGGRNTGELFF
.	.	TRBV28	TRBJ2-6	TGTGCCAGCAGCCGCCTGAGGGGGTCCGGGGCCAACGTCCTGACTTTC	CASSRLRGSGANVLTF
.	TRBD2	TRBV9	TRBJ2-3	TGTGCCAGCAGCCCCCCTCTAGCGGGAGGTAGAGATACGCAGTATTTT	CASSPPLAGGRDTQYF
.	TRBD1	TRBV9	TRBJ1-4	TGTGCCAGCAGCACCCCGGGACAGCCTGAAAAACTGTTTTTT	CASSTPGQPEKLFF
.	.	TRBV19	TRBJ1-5	TGTGCCAGTAGTACTCAGAGGGTAGGCAATCAGCCCCAGCATTTT	CASSTQRVGNQPQHF
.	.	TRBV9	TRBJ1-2	TGTGCCAGCAGCCAACCCGGGAGAGGCTACACCTTC	CASSQPGRGYTF
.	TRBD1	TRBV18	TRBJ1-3	TGTGCCAGCTCCCTCGCCGGACAGGGGGCGACTGGAAACACCATATATTTT	CASSLAGQGATGNTIYF
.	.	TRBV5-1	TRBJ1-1	TGCGCCAGCAGCTTGCGTACGGGAATGAACACTGAAGCTTTCTTT	CASSLRTGMNTEAFF
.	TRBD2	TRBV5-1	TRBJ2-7	TGCGCCAGCAGCCCGGGACTAGCGGGAGGGCCCTCCTACGAGCAGTACTTC	CASSPGLAGGPSYEQYF
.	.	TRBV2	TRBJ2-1	TGTGCCAGCAGTGAAGACAGGAGGGGAGTAGGACAGTTCTTC	CASSEDRRGVGQFF